The rows below give T cell receptor beta chains drawn from one sample of a study of T-cell reconstitution after alpha-beta-depleted transplantation in children. TCRdb fed the PCR reads into MiXCR, producing one record per CDR3 protein. The profile shows around 580,000 distinct CDR3 sequences, more than 20% of them singletons. Sample: PBMCs, mostly from graft donor cells, taken 360 days after TCRalphabeta/CD19-depleted stem cell transplant. All receptors derive from a boy younger than two who had a stem cell transplant for acute myeloid leukemia, so the T cells may come from the graft donor. Each CDR3 is given with its conserved first and last residue. D genes are given only for firm matches. Clone sizes are given selectively: once, few, many, or a class where the clone is expanded.

CDR3aa,CDR3nt,j_gene,d_gene,v_gene,abundance
CASRTDSPRGGYGYTF,TGTGCCAGCAGAACTGACAGTCCCCGAGGAGGCTATGGCTACACCTTC,TRBJ1-2,-,TRBV12-3/TRBV12-4,many
CSARDPPRETQYF,TGCAGTGCTAGAGATCCCCCGAGGGAGACCCAGTACTTC,TRBJ2-5,-,TRBV20-1,many
CASSLTVGGRNEQFF,TGTGCCAGCAGCTTAACCGTGGGGGGGAGGAATGAGCAGTTCTTC,TRBJ2-1,TRBD2,TRBV7-3,-
CASSKAGANVLTF,TGTGCCAGTAGTAAGGCTGGGGCCAACGTCCTGACTTTC,TRBJ2-6,-,TRBV19,-
CSVDASGGPYNEQFF,TGCAGCGTTGACGCTAGCGGGGGTCCCTACAATGAGCAGTTCTTC,TRBJ2-1,TRBD2,TRBV29-1,many
CASSLSNIQYF,TGCGCCAGCAGCTTATCAAACATTCAGTACTTC,TRBJ2-4,-,TRBV5-1,-
CASSPEGGRDQPQHF,TGTGCCAGCAGCCCCGAGGGAGGGAGGGATCAGCCCCAGCATTTT,TRBJ1-5,-,TRBV4-2,many
CAISESQGTSYNEQFF,TGTGCCATCAGTGAGTCTCAGGGAACTTCCTACAATGAGCAGTTCTTC,TRBJ2-1,-,TRBV10-3,few
CASSHRSQGTDTQYF,TGTGCCAGCAGCCACAGATCACAGGGAACAGATACGCAGTATTTT,TRBJ2-3,-,TRBV7-2,many
CASSLMGAANTGELFF,TGTGCCAGCAGCTTAATGGGGGCCGCCAACACCGGGGAGCTGTTTTTT,TRBJ2-2,-,TRBV7-6,-
CASSLGVGSETQYF,TGTGCCAGCAGCTTAGGCGTAGGGTCAGAGACCCAGTACTTC,TRBJ2-5,-,TRBV7-9,many
CASSPRGDDTEAFF,TGCGCCAGCAGCCCCAGGGGGGATGACACTGAAGCTTTCTTT,TRBJ1-1,TRBD1,TRBV5-1,-
CASSLAAFGADTQYF,TGCGCCAGCAGCTTGGCCGCCTTTGGGGCAGATACGCAGTATTTT,TRBJ2-3,-,TRBV5-1,-
CASSLRDSPYEQYF,TGTGCCAGCAGCTTAAGGGACAGTCCCTACGAGCAGTACTTC,TRBJ2-7,TRBD1,TRBV7-2,few
CASSLATDHSPLHF,TGTGCCAGCAGCTTAGCCACGGACCATTCACCCCTCCACTTT,TRBJ1-6,-,TRBV7-2,many
CATSRDRPAGGRGVSYNEQFF,TGTGCCACCAGCAGAGATCGTCCAGCGGGGGGCCGGGGGGTCTCCTACAATGAGCAGTTCTTC,TRBJ2-1,TRBD2,TRBV15,few
CASALSGGALSTQYF,TGTGCCAGCGCTCTTAGCGGGGGGGCTCTATCTACGCAGTATTTT,TRBJ2-3,TRBD2,TRBV13,-
CASSQDGPGYEQYF,TGCGCCAGCAGCCAAGATGGCCCAGGCTACGAGCAGTACTTC,TRBJ2-7,-,TRBV4-3,few
CASSQTGGHQPQHF,TGTGCCAGCAGTCAAACCGGAGGCCATCAGCCCCAGCATTTT,TRBJ1-5,-,TRBV6-1,few
CASSLVSLNTEAFF,TGTGCCAGCAGTTTAGTCAGCCTGAACACTGAAGCTTTCTTT,TRBJ1-1,-,TRBV12-3/TRBV12-4,many
CASSTGVWQPQHF,TGTGCCAGCAGTACAGGGGTGTGGCAGCCCCAGCATTTT,TRBJ1-5,TRBD1,TRBV7-8,-
CASSYSRWAESYEQYF,TGTGCCAGCAGTTACTCGAGGTGGGCAGAGTCCTACGAGCAGTACTTC,TRBJ2-7,-,TRBV6-5,-
CASSRLEETQYF,TGTGCCAGCAGTCGACTCGAAGAGACCCAGTACTTC,TRBJ2-5,-,TRBV12-3/TRBV12-4,many
CASSGLPGADTQYF,TGTGCCAGCAGTGGTCTTCCGGGCGCAGATACGCAGTATTTT,TRBJ2-3,-,TRBV6-1,-
CASSFSGGAWGGELFF,TGTGCCAGCAGCTTCTCCGGGGGAGCTTGGGGCGGGGAGCTGTTTTTT,TRBJ2-2,-,TRBV7-2,-
CASSRTGATEAFF,TGTGCCAGCAGTCGGACAGGGGCTACTGAAGCTTTCTTT,TRBJ1-1,TRBD1,TRBV6-2/TRBV6-3,few
CASSLVREKLFF,TGTGCCAGCAGTTTGGTTAGGGAAAAACTGTTTTTT,TRBJ1-4,-,TRBV12-3/TRBV12-4,many
CASSTLRELFF,TGTGCCAGCAGCACTCTGAGGGAGCTGTTTTTT,TRBJ2-2,-,TRBV12-3/TRBV12-4,many
CASSKTGWAYEAFF,TGTGCCAGCAGTAAGACAGGGTGGGCGTACGAAGCTTTCTTT,TRBJ1-1,TRBD1,TRBV6-1,-
CASSFCRQGVCDTQYF,TGTGCCAGCAGTTTCTGCCGACAGGGGGTGTGCGATACGCAGTATTTT,TRBJ2-3,TRBD1,TRBV12-3/TRBV12-4,few
CATRPNRAANYGYTF,TGTGCCACCAGACCAAACAGGGCAGCGAACTATGGCTACACCTTC,TRBJ1-2,-,TRBV24-1,-
CASRRTGTGELFF,TGTGCCAGCAGAAGGACAGGCACCGGGGAGCTGTTTTTT,TRBJ2-2,TRBD1,TRBV12-3/TRBV12-4,many
CSARFTENTEAFF,TGCAGTGCTAGGTTCACTGAGAACACTGAAGCTTTCTTT,TRBJ1-1,-,TRBV20-1,-
CAIRELNQGDTQYF,TGTGCCATCAGAGAGCTGAATCAGGGCGATACGCAGTATTTT,TRBJ2-3,-,TRBV10-3,-
CASSPSPRGSQETQYF,TGTGCCAGCAGCCCCAGCCCCAGGGGATCCCAAGAGACCCAGTACTTC,TRBJ2-5,-,TRBV13,-
CASSYRQGDQPQHF,TGTGCCAGCAGTTACCGACAGGGTGATCAGCCCCAGCATTTT,TRBJ1-5,TRBD1,TRBV6-5,-
CATSRARLSGNTIYF,TGTGCCACCAGCAGGGCGAGGCTCTCTGGAAACACCATATATTTT,TRBJ1-3,-,TRBV15,many
CASSEGGQTEAFF,TGTGCCAGCAGCGAAGGGGGACAGACTGAAGCTTTCTTT,TRBJ1-1,TRBD1,TRBV6-2/TRBV6-3,-
CASSFQGAVRYGYTF,TGTGCCAGCAGTTTCCAGGGGGCGGTTCGATATGGCTACACCTTC,TRBJ1-2,TRBD1,TRBV12-3/TRBV12-4,-
CASSLVGPGDYEQYF,TGTGCCAGCAGCTTAGTAGGGCCGGGGGACTACGAGCAGTACTTC,TRBJ2-7,-,TRBV7-8,-
CSARLGLAGDEQFF,TGCAGTGCTAGACTGGGACTAGCGGGGGATGAGCAGTTCTTC,TRBJ2-1,TRBD2,TRBV20-1,few
CSARGYRDDSYEQYF,TGCAGTGCTAGAGGTTACAGGGACGATTCCTACGAGCAGTACTTC,TRBJ2-7,-,TRBV20-1,many
CSARPGTGDGYTF,TGCAGTGCTCGCCCTGGGACAGGGGATGGCTACACCTTC,TRBJ1-2,TRBD1,TRBV20-1,few
CASTLGTPTGELFF,TGCGCCAGCACCCTTGGAACCCCCACCGGGGAGCTGTTTTTT,TRBJ2-2,-,TRBV5-1,-
CSTRREGNPYEQYF,TGCAGTACAAGAAGGGAAGGAAACCCCTACGAGCAGTACTTC,TRBJ2-7,-,TRBV20-1,-
CATSTGYTGANVLTF,TGTGCCACCAGCACCGGCTATACTGGGGCCAACGTCCTGACTTTC,TRBJ2-6,-,TRBV15,-
CSAVVTGEYQPQHF,TGCAGTGCAGTCGTGACAGGGGAATATCAGCCCCAGCATTTT,TRBJ1-5,TRBD1,TRBV20-1,few
CATSEGLAIHTDTQYF,TGTGCCACCAGTGAAGGACTAGCCATTCACACAGATACGCAGTATTTT,TRBJ2-3,TRBD2,TRBV24-1,-
CASSLRGGLGTGELFF,TGCGCCAGCAGCTTGAGAGGGGGCCTGGGCACCGGGGAGCTGTTTTTT,TRBJ2-2,TRBD1,TRBV5-1,many
CASSPRTSGENEQFF,TGTGCCAGCAGTCCCCGGACTAGCGGGGAGAATGAGCAGTTCTTC,TRBJ2-1,TRBD2,TRBV27,-
CAWGGQGNTEAFF,TGTGCCTGGGGCGGACAGGGGAACACTGAAGCTTTCTTT,TRBJ1-1,TRBD1,TRBV30,many
CASSLVPVGGPRDQETQYF,TGTGCCAGCAGCTTAGTACCCGTTGGTGGCCCCAGGGACCAAGAGACCCAGTACTTC,TRBJ2-5,-,TRBV11-1,many
CSVEMTGELFF,TGCAGCGTTGAAATGACCGGGGAGCTGTTTTTT,TRBJ2-2,-,TRBV29-1,-
CASGYSTSGGRHNEQFF,TGTGCCAGCGGCTACTCGACTAGCGGGGGGCGGCACAATGAGCAGTTCTTC,TRBJ2-1,-,TRBV21-1,-
CASSLQGVDTEAFF,TGCGCCAGCAGCTTACAAGGGGTGGACACTGAAGCTTTCTTT,TRBJ1-1,-,TRBV5-1,-
CSVEEEGVGTDTQYF,TGCAGCGTTGAAGAAGAGGGAGTAGGAACAGATACGCAGTATTTT,TRBJ2-3,-,TRBV29-1,many
CASSLYLAGGRTEETQYF,TGTGCCAGCAGTTTGTATCTAGCGGGGGGGCGAACCGAAGAGACCCAGTACTTC,TRBJ2-5,TRBD2,TRBV28,-
CASSSQSDPHGTQYF,TGTGCCAGCAGTTCTCAATCGGACCCCCACGGGACCCAGTACTTC,TRBJ2-5,-,TRBV6-5,few
CSVPSYNEQFF,TGCAGCGTGCCGAGCTACAATGAGCAGTTCTTC,TRBJ2-1,-,TRBV29-1,many